The entry below gives a single T cell receptor beta chain sequence along with its context. The antigen it recognizes is unknown. Per-nucleotide qualities are absent, and no much larger clonotype sits a single base away. These data come from a study of regulatory T cells in long-lasting Graves disease (dated by TCRdb to the early 2020s). Some background on the complete study: Patients with newly diagnosed Graves' disease had been on antithyroid drugs for under 3 months. Persistent Graves' disease patients were compared with newly diagnosed Graves' disease patients by peripheral blood TCR sequencing and RNA sequencing. The study was registered as a clinical trial and conducted in China. A total of around 35 samples underwent TCR sequencing: about 13 from persistent and roughly 20 from newly diagnosed Graves' disease patients.

Libraries were prepared through multiplex PCR. Instrument used: Illumina HiSeq 4000. CDR3 regions were amplified by Arm-PCR with iRepertoire HTBI primers to construct TCR beta libraries. PCR products were gel purified before sequencing. As for the authors' bioinformatics: Gene usage analysis of CDR3 amino acid clonotypes used the 62 TRBV and 11 to 15 TRBJ segments found across samples. COPE and FqMerger were used to merge filtered high-quality paired reads into contigs. BLAST was used to align contigs to the IMGT TRBV, TRBD and TRBJ reference genes, and CDR3 was defined following IMGT. Any clonotype with a frequency above 0.1% was classified as a highly expanded clone. Shannon entropy served as the measure of repertoire diversity, while the Gini coefficient captured V-J evenness. A clonotype was considered public if more than one individual shared it. TCRdb trimmed public reads at Q25 via fastp, called clones via MiXCR and kept in-frame beta chains. CDR3 protein sequences are deduplicated, and each keeps its most common genes and DNA. These V and J calls originate from TCRdb's pipeline instead of the authors' own analysis. Counted in this sample were over 500,000 distinct CDR3 sequences; roughly 15% of them appeared once. The ten most abundant clones make up around a sixth of the sample.

In the paper's terms, the time point label means: newly diagnosed GD, antithyroid drugs for less than 3 months. For both TCR sequencing and RNA sequencing, RNA was extracted from PBMCs using TRIzol. Graves' disease was diagnosed according to American Thyroid Association guidelines. Patients were recruited from an endocrinology department in Xi'an, China. Each patient gave about 9.1 milliliters of peripheral blood, collected in an EDTA anticoagulant tube. PBMCs were isolated by Ficoll Paque Plus density gradient separation without further T cell sorting. An Agilent 2100 Bioanalyzer and agarose gel were used to assess RNA quality, and a NanoDrop 2000 was used to measure RNA concentration. V is reduced by 8 bases and J by 7 bases, leaving a spacing of 26 bases between them. From the cysteine through the phenylalanine, the CDR3 covers 16 amino acids. Only the CDR3 region is kept as DNA, spanning 48 bases read in frame from base 1.

General conclusions and limits of the study: A larger number of public clonotypes was shared among persistent patients (fewer than 3,000) than among newly diagnosed patients (more than 850). Preferential use of TRBV28, TRBJ1-2 and TRBJ2-5 was observed in persistent disease, whereas TRBV20-1 and TRBJ2-1 were favored in newly diagnosed disease. Peripheral blood alone was examined, since thyroid tissue, which constituted the primary lesion, could not be accessed. Only the TCR beta chain was sequenced and analyzed. As a limitation, the authors acknowledged that the small sample size may reduce accuracy. Compared with newly diagnosed patients, persistent Graves' disease patients had lower TCR Shannon entropy and fewer highly expanded clones, which suggests clonal expansion.

These data also formed part of another study, on T cells in Graves' hyperthyroidism and ophthalmopathy. The second investigation adds: Stable Graves' hyperthyroidism was defined as the absence of progression to ophthalmopathy over 18 months of follow-up. The hyperthyroidism patients were between 18 and 65 years old and newly diagnosed, with a disease duration of less than 2 months. Any patient with an uncontrolled infection, another autoimmune disease, pregnancy or lactation was excluded. Diagnoses were established on the basis of clinical symptoms, serum thyroxine and TRAb, thyroid ultrasound, and orbital computed tomography. The first round of RT-PCR for the TCR CDR3 was performed with the HTBI primer set and the Qiagen OneStep RT-PCR kit. Most expanded thyroid clonotypes (frequency above 0.001) were also detected in blood, a finding suggesting that blood repertoires may reflect thyroid immune responses. A model built on a 13 V-J signature distinguished ophthalmopathy from stable hyperthyroidism, reaching 85% to 90% sensitivity and about 81% specificity in cross-validation and 80%/75% in testing. In validation, the model predicted progression to ophthalmopathy a median of roughly 6.1 months before onset, with around 70% sensitivity and about 75% specificity. To identify distinguishing TCR V-J signatures, a discovery cohort of around 100 patients was used, comprising 40 to 45 with Graves' ophthalmopathy and roughly 60 with stable Graves' hyperthyroidism. Prospective prediction of ophthalmopathy was tested in an independent validation cohort of fewer than 20 hyperthyroidism patients and some 17 patients who later progressed to ophthalmopathy. For training and testing, the roughly 93 patients in the discovery cohort were randomly divided in a 7:3 ratio. The study also compared thyroid tissue and blood T-cell repertoires from more than five Graves' hyperthyroidism patients. Once sampling was done, hyperthyroidism patients were given methimazole at a starting dose of 30 mg daily, whereas ophthalmopathy patients were given high-dose intravenous methylprednisolone. A second multiplex PCR round built the libraries, followed by size selection and purification. Paired-end sequencing of the libraries was performed with 100 bp reads on an Illumina HiSeq2000. Raw data were processed with SOAPnuke, discarding reads with adapters, uncalled bases, mean Phred below 15, or no exact constant-primer or identifier match. COPE v1.2.5 was used to merge high-quality paired reads, and clonotypes were defined as unique nucleotide sequences. MiTCR v1.1 was used to align the clonotypes against IMGT TRBV, TRBD and TRBJ reference segments. The analysis included only V-J combinations with a frequency above 0.0001, which together covered over 98% of the repertoires. The TCS score was defined as the ratio of F50 (clonal expansion) to E x V (chaos), calculated using BLOSUM62-based TCRdist between CDR3 peptides within each V-J. Welch's t-statistics and random forest reduced fewer than 550 V-J features to 13, which were used in a naive Bayes classifier (R e1071). No statistical method was used to set the sample size in advance, and investigators knew the group allocation. The paper describes TCR Vbeta CDR3 sequencing of 120 to 150 peripheral blood samples, made up of 43 ophthalmopathy patients, around 78 hyperthyroidism patients and roughly 17 progressor patients.

This sequence uses TRBV12-3 or TRBV12-4 and TRBJ1-2; a weak D assignment points to TRBD1 (6 bases agree). Sequencing was performed on peripheral blood mononuclear cells (PBMCs), taken at new diagnosis, from a patient treated with antithyroid drugs. This TCR was recovered from a woman aged 25-40 years with Graves disease. Donor details come from another sample of the same person, matched by shared clones. The bases read TGTGCCAGCCTACTCCTCGCGGACAGTCGAGGATTTGGCTACACCTTC. Translation gives CASLLLADSRGFGYTF.